The TCR beta chain under discussion was sequenced for a study of T cells in Graves' hyperthyroidism and ophthalmopathy. The germline V gene encodes CDR1 SGDLS and CDR2 YYNGEE. The CDR3 spans 16 residues. The trim removed 4 bases at V and 2 bases at J, leaving 11 bases unmatched. On this clonotype: Its antigen is unknown.

Amplified regions were TCR beta CDR3 sequences from RNA transcripts. The TCR CDR3 was amplified in a first-round RT-PCR using the HTBI primer set. One entry per CDR3 protein results from TCRdb running MiXCR on the multiplex PCR reads. The sample comprises 400,000 or so distinct CDR3 sequences, 15% of which are singletons, and approximately 19% rests with the top ten. Points from the study as a whole: The model anticipated ophthalmopathy a median around six months pre-onset.

Disease lasting under 3 months, a NOSPECS grade of at least 4, and a Clinical Activity Score of at least 3 were features of the ophthalmopathy patients. Cells are PBMCs isolated from around 10 ml of fresh blood. The sequenced material came from blood. The chain recombines TRBV9 with TRBJ2-5, with 7 bases matching TRBD2. The TCR comes from a woman aged 55-70 years with Graves' ophthalmopathy. CDR3: CASSLRASGRQETQYF. CDR3 bases: TGTGCCAGCAGCCTAAGGGCTAGCGGCAGACAAGAGACCCAGTACTTC.